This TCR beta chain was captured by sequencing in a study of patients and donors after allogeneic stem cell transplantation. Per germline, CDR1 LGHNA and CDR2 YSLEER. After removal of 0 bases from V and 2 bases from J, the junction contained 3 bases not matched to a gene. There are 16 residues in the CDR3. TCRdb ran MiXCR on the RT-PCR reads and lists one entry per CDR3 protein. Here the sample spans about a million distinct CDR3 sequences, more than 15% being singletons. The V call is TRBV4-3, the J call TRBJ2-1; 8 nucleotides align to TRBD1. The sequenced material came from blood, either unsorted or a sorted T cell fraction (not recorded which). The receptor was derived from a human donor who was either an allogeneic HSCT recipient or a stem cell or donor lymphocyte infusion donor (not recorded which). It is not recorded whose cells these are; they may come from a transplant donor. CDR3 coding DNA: TGCGCCAGCAGCCAAGAAGGACAGGGCCCCTACAATGAGCAGTTCTTC. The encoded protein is CASSQEGQGPYNEQFF.